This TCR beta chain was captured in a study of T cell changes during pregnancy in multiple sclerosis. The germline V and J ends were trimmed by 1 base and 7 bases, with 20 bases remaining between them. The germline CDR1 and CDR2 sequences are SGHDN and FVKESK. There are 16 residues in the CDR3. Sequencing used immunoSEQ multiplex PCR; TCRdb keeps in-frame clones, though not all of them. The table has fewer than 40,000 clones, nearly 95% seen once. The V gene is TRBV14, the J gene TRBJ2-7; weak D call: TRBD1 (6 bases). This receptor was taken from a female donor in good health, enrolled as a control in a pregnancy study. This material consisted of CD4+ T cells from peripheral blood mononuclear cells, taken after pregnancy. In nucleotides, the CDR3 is TGTGCCAGCAGCCAAGGGGCTGTGGGGGCTGCTGGGGAGCAGTACTTC. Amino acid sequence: CASSQGAVGAAGEQYF.